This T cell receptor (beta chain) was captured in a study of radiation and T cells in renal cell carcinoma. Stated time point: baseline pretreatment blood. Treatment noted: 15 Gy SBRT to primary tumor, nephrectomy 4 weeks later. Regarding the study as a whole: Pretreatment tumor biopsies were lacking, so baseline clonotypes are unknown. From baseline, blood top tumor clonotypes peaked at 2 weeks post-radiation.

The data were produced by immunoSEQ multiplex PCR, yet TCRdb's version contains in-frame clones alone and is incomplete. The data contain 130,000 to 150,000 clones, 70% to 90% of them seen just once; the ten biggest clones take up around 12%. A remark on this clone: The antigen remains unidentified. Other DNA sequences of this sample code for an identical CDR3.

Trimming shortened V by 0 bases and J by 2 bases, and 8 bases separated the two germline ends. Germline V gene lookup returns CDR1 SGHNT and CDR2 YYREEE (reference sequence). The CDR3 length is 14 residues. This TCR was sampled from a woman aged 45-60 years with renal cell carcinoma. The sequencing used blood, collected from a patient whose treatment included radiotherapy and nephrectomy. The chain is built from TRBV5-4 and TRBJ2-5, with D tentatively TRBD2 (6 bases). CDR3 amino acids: CASSLAGRQETQYF. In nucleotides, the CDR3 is TGTGCCAGCAGCTTGGCAGGGAGGCAAGAGACCCAGTACTTC.